The present entry profiles one T cell receptor beta chain with its context. Its target is unknown. CDR1 and CDR2 from the germline V gene are ENHRY and SYGVKD. Germline trimming cut 6 bases from V and 4 bases from J; bases unmatched to any gene: 27. The CDR3 has 21 amino acids. Built from TCR beta cDNA, the libraries had unique molecular identifiers in them. T cells numbering roughly 1 to 11 million yielded cDNA molecules that totaled around 500,000. A single record per CDR3 protein comes from TCRdb applying MiXCR to the PCR reads. This table holds roughly 600,000 distinct CDR3 sequences, 44% found once. The data belong to a study of post-analysis software for immune sequencing data. Study-wide context: Several disease courses (relapsing-remitting, secondary progressive and progressive-relapsing) of multiple sclerosis were included. General study findings and limits: Same-batch preparations were strongly co-clustered by F measure. There were five TRBV segments more frequent in patients than controls, and TRBV5-6, TRBV5-1 and TRBV20-1 were among them.

The chain joins TRBV10-3 to TRBJ2-3; 8 bases agree with TRBD2. The receptor was derived from a girl aged 5-17 years with multiple sclerosis. Material for sequencing was blood. This CDR3 is CAIRSGQLLKAGEVEADTQYF. The CDR3 DNA reads as TGTGCCATCAGATCCGGACAGCTATTAAAAGCGGGAGAAGTTGAAGCAGATACGCAGTATTTT.